The subject of this entry is one TCR beta chain. The antigen is unknown. Germline V gives CDR1 SGHDT, CDR2 YYEEEE. V was pared by 0 bases and J by 5 bases, with 2 bases of the junction left unmatched. This CDR3 is built from 14 residues. The sample comes from a study of siplizumab effects on memory and regulatory T cells. Assay: immunoSEQ multiplex PCR; the TCRdb copy retains only in-frame clones and omits some. The table has 45,000 to 60,000 clones, roughly 84% seen once. Study-wide findings and caveats: Roughly 75-95% of proliferating CD4+ or CD8+ clones lacked an assignable naive or memory phenotype.

What was sequenced was naive CD8+ T cells sorted from blood. The clonotype comes from a human donor in good health. The chain employs TRBV5-6 and TRBJ2-7, with 10 bases that match TRBD2. The DNA of the CDR3 is TGTGCCAGCAGCTTGGTGGGACTAGCGAACGAGCAGTACTTC. Translation: CASSLVGLANEQYF.